This T cell receptor (beta chain) was sequenced during a study of Ad26.COV2.S vaccination and SARS-CoV-2 variants. The germline V gene has CDR1 LGHNA and CDR2 YSLEER. V shed 0 bases and J shed 4 bases, with 7 bases lying between them. The CDR3 sequence is 15 residues long. This table comes from immunoSEQ multiplex PCR, and its TCRdb copy is limited to in-frame clones, with some not included. This sample has roughly 420,000 clones, with roughly 90% found just once. Treatment here: about 20 received Ad26.COV2.S at low or high dose, single or two shots; roughly 5 received placebo; per-sample allocation not given. Samples were taken on day 63 after the first vaccine or placebo injection. Within Boston, the person who donated was an adult of 18-55 years.

The source material was peripheral blood, sampled in a trial of Ad26.COV2.S vaccine versus placebo. The genes are TRBV4-3 and TRBJ1-6; the D is unclear. The TCR sequence derives from a person aged 18-65 years who received the Ad26.COV2.S COVID-19 vaccine or a placebo. Here the CDR3 reads CASSQDGGYNSPLHF. CDR3 coding DNA: TGCGCCAGCAGCCAAGATGGCGGTTATAATTCACCCCTCCACTTT.